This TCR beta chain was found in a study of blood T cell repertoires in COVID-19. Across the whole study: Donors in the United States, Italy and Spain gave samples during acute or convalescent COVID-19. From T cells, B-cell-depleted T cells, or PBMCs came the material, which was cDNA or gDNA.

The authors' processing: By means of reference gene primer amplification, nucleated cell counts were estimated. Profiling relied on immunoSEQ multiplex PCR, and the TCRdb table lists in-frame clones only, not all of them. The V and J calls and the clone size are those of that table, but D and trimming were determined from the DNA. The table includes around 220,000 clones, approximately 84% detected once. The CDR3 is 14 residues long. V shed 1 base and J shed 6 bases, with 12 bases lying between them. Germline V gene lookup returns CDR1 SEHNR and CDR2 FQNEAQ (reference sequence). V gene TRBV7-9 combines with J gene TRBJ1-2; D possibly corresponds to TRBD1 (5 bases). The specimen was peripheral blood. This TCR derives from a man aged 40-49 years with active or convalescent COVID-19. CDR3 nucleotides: TGTGCCAGCAGCTTAGTGGGGGGGACCCATGGCTACACCTTC. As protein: CASSLVGGTHGYTF. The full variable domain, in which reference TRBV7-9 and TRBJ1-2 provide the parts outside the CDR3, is DTGVSQNPRHKITKRGQNVTFRCDPISEHNRLYWYRQTLGQGPEFLTYFQNEAQLEKSRLLSDRFSAERPKGSFSTLEIQRTEQGDSAMYLCASSLVGGTHGYTFGSGTRLTVV.